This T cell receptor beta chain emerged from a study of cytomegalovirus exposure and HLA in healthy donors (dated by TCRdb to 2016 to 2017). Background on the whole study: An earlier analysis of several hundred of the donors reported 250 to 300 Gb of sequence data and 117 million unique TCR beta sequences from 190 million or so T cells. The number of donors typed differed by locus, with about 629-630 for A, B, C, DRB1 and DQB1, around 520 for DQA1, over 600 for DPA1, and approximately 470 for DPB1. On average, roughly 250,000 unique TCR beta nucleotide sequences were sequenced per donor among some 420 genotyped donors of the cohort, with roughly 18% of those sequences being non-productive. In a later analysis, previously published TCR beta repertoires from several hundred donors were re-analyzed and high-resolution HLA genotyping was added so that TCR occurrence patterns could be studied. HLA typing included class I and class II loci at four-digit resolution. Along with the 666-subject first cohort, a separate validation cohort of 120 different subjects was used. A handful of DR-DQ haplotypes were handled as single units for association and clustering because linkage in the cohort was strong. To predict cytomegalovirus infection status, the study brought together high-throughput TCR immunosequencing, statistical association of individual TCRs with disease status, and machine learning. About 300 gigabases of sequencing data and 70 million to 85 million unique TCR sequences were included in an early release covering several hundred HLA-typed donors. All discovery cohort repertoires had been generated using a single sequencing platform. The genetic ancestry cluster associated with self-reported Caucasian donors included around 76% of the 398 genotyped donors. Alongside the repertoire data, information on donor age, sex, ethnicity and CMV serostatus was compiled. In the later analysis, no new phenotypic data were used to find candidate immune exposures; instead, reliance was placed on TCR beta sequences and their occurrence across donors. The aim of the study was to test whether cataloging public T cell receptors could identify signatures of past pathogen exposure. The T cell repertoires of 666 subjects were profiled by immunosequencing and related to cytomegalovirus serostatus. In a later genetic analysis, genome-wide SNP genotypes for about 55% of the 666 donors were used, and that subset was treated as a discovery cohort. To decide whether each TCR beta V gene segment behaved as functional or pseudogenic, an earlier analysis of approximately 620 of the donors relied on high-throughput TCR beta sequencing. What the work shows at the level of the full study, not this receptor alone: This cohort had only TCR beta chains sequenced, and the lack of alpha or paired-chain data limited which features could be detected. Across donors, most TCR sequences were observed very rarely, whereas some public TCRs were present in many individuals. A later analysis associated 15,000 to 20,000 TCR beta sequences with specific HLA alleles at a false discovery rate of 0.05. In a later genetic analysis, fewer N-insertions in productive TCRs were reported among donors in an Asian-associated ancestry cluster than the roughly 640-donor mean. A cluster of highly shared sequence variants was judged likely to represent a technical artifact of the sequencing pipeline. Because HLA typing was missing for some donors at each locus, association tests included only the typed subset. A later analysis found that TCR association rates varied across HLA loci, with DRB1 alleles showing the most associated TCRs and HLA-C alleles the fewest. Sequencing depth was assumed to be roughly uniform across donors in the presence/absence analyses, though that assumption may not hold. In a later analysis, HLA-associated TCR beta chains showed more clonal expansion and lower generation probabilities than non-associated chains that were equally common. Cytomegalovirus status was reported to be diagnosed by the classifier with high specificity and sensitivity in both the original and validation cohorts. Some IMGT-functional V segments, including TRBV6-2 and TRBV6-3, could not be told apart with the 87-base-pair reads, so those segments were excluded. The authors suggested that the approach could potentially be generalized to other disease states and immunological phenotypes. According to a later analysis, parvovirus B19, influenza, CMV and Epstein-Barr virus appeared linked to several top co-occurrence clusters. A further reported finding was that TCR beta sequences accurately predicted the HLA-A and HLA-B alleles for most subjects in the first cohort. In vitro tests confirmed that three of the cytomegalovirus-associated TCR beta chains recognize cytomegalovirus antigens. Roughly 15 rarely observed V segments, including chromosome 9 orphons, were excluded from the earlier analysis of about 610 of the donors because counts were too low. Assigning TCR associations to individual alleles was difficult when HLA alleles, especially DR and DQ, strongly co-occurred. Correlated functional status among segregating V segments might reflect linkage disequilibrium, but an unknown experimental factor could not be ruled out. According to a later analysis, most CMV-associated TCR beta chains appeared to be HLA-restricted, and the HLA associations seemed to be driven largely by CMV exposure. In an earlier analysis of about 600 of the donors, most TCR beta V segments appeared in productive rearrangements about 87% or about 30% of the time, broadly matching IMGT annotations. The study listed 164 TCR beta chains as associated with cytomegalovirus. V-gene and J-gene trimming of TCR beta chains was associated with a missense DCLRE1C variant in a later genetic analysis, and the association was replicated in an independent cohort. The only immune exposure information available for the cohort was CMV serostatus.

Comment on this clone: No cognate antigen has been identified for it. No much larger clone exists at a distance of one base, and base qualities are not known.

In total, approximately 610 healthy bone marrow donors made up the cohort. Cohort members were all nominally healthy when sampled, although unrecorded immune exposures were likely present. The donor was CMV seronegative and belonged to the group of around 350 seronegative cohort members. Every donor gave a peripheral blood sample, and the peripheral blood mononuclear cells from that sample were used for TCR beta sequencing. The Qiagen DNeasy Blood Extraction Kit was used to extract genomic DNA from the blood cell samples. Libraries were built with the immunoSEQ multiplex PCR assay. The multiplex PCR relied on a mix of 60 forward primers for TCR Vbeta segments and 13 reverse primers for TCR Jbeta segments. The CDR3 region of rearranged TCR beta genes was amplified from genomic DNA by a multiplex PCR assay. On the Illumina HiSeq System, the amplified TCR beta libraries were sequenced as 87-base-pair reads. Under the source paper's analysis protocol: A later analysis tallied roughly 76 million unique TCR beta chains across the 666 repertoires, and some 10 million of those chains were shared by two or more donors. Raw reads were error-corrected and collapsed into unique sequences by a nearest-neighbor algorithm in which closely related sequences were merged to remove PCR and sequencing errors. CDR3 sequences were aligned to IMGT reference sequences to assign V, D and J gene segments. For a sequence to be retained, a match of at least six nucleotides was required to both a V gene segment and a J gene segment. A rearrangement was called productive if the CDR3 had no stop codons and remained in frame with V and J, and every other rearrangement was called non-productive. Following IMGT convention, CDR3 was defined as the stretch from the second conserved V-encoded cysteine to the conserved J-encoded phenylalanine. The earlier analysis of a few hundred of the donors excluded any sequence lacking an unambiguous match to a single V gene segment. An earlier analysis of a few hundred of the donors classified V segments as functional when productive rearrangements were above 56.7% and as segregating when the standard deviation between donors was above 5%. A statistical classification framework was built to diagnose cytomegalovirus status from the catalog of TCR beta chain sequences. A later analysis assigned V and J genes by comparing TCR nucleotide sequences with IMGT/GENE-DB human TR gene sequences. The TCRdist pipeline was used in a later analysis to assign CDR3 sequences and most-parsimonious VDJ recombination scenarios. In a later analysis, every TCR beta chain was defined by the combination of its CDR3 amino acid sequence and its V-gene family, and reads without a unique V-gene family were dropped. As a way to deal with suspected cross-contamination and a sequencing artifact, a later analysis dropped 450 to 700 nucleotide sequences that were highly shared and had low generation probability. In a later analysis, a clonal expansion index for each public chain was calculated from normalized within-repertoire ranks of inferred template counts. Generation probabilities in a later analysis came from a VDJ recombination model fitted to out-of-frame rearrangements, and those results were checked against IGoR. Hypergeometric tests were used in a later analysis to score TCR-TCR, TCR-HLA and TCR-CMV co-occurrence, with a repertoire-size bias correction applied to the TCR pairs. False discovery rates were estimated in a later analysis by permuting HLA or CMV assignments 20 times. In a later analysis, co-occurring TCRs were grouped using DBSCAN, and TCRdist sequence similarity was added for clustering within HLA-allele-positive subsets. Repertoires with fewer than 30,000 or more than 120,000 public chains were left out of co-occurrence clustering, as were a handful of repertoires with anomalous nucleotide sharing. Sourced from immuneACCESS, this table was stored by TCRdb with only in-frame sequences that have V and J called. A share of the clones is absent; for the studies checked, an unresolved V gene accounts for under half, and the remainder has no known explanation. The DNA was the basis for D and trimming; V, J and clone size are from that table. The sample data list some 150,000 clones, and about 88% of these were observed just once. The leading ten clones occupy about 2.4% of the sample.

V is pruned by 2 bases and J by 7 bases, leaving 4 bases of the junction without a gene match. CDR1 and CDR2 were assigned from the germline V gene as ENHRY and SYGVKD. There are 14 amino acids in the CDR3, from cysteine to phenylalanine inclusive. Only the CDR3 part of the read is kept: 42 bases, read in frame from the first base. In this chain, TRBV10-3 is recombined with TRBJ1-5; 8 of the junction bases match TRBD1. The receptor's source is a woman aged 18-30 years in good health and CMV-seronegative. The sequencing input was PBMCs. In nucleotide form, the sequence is TGTGCCATCAGTGAGGGACAGGGTGGACAGCCCCAGCATTTT. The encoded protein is CAISEGQGGQPQHF.